This T cell receptor (beta chain) emerged from a study of cytomegalovirus exposure and HLA in healthy donors. General study findings and limits: According to the study, 160 or so TCR beta chains were cytomegalovirus-associated. Many donors shared some public TCRs, even though most TCR sequences were rare. It was found in a later analysis that first-cohort TCR clusters tended to co-occur in the 130 or so validation repertoires.

Donors were drawn from the 120-subject validation cohort, separate from the approximately 700-subject first cohort. Deletions cut 3 bases from V and 6 bases from J, with 14 bases between. Looked up from germline, CDR1 is KGHSH and CDR2 is LQKENI. The CDR3 is 15 residues long. Profiling relied on immunoSEQ multiplex PCR, and the TCRdb table lists in-frame clones only, not all of them. The sample has roughly 130,000 clones, less than 90% seen once. Note on this clone: Its antigen is not known.

The source is a man aged 18 to 29 in good health and CMV-seronegative. This sequence joins TRBV18 and TRBJ2-2; perhaps TRBD2 as D (7 bases). Sequenced material: PBMCs. The CDR3 loop reads CASSPGGQSPGELFF. DNA for the CDR3: TGTGCCAGCTCACCCGGGGGGCAGTCGCCCGGGGAGCTGTTTTTT.